The next 13 T cell receptor beta chains were all read from a single sample in a study of T cells after yellow fever vaccination. TCRdb re-called the 5' RACE reads with MiXCR, one entry per CDR3 protein. The profile shows 100,000 to 150,000 distinct CDR3 sequences, 7.4% of them singletons. This material consisted of CD4+ T cells sorted from PBMCs, taken approximately 11 days after the first yellow fever vaccination. The receptors here all came from a man between 18 and 29 years old who received the YFV17D yellow fever vaccine.

A few counts support this clonotype. The J gene is TRBJ2-5, the V gene TRBV20-1; D not resolved. The CDR3 sequence is 12 residues long. CDR1 DFQATT and CDR2 SNEGSKA come from the germline V gene (reference sequence). Trimming took off 3 bases at V and 2 bases at J, with 7 bases between the two ends. For the CDR3, the DNA is TGCAGTGCTAGTACCAGGCAAGAGACCCAGTACTTC. This translates into CSASTRQETQYF.

This clonotype was counted ten times or more. CDR3 amino acids: CASSPGPDYEQYF. The DNA for the CDR3 is TGTGCCAGCAGTCCTGGCCCGGACTACGAGCAGTACTTC. The chain joins TRBV5-6 to TRBJ2-7; D not certain. The germline V gene encodes CDR1 SGHDT and CDR2 YYEEEE. The CDR3 runs to 13 residues. Trimming took 5 bases from V and 3 from J, leaving 12 bases between them.

The chain carries TRBV20-1 and TRBJ2-4; TRBD1 matches at 7 bases. The CDR3 totals 15 residues. V was clipped by 1 base and J by 1 base; unmatched bases: 4. Germline lookup yields CDR1 DFQATT and CDR2 SNEGSKA (reference sequence). CDR3 sequence (DNA): TGCAGTGCTAGAGGGGGACAGAGCGCCAAAAACATTCAGTACTTC. It encodes CSARGGQSAKNIQYF.

This clonotype appeared many times. The V call is TRBV7-2, the J call TRBJ2-3, with D perhaps matching TRBD2 (7 bases). Germline CDR1 is SGHTA and CDR2 is FQGNSA. The CDR3 contains 16 residues. Trimming took 1 base from V and 0 from J, leaving 11 bases between them. The CDR3 bases are TGTGCCAGCAGCTTAGTGACGGGGGGCAGCACAGATACGCAGTATTTT. It translates to CASSLVTGGSTDTQYF.

This clonotype came up many times. V is TRBV18 and J is TRBJ2-3; D call uncertain. This CDR3 region has 17 residues. The V end was cut by 1 base, the J end by 1 base, with 15 bases between. The germline CDR1 and CDR2 sequences are KGHSH and LQKENI. CDR3 protein: CASSPLNGRVGTDTQYF. The DNA for the CDR3 is TGTGCCAGCTCACCACTAAACGGGCGCGTGGGCACAGATACGCAGTATTTT.

The sample holds a few counts of this clonotype. J is TRBJ2-1 and V is TRBV11-3; the match to TRBD1 covers 7 bases. V gave up 5 bases and J gave up 8 bases; unmatched junction bases: 9. The CDR3 covers 14 residues. Germline CDR1 reads SGHNT; CDR2 reads YENEEA. The DNA for the CDR3 is TGTGCCAGCAGCAAGACTAACAGGGGATATGAGCAGTTCTTC. Its translation is CASSKTNRGYEQFF.

This clonotype was detected a few times. The chain has TRBV12-3 or TRBV12-4 and TRBJ1-2; 7 positions agree with TRBD1. CDR3 length: 14 amino acids. The junction had 8 bases not matched to a gene; V was cut back by 6 bases and J by 4 bases. CDR3 amino acids: CASRSQGGGYGYTF. The CDR3 nucleotides are TGTGCCAGCAGGTCCCAGGGGGGTGGCTATGGCTACACCTTC.

This clonotype turned up a few times. The gene calls are TRBV5-1 and TRBJ1-6, with D unclear. Germline V gene data show CDR1 as SGHRS and CDR2 as YFSETQ. This CDR3 is 16 amino acids long. V shed 4 bases and J shed 2 bases, with 13 bases lying between them. The CDR3 sequence: CASSRGASAYNSPLHF. In DNA form, the CDR3 reads TGCGCCAGCAGCCGCGGAGCTTCGGCCTATAATTCACCCCTCCACTTT.

At least ten counts were recorded for this clonotype. This rearrangement joins TRBV20-1 to TRBJ2-1; 11 bases agree with TRBD2. Germline V lookup: CDR1 DFQATT, CDR2 SNEGSKA (reference sequence). With V trimmed by 6 bases and J by 8 bases, 21 bases remained unmatched. The CDR3 has 18 amino acids. The CDR3 DNA follows: TGCAGTGCGAGGGGGGGGCTAGCGGGGGGCTCCTCCCTCGATGAGCAGTTCTTC. The encoded protein is CSARGGLAGGSSLDEQFF.

Comments on this clonotype: A much larger clone differs from this one at a single base, so this may be a read error. The chain joins TRBV2 to TRBJ2-7; D is unresolved. V was clipped by 5 bases and J by 3 bases, with 8 bases between them. The CDR3 is 12 amino acids. CDR1 SNHLY and CDR2 FYNNEI come from the germline V gene. CDR3 amino acids: CASSLDRYEQYF. The DNA of the CDR3 is TGTGCCAGCAGTCTGGATCGCTACGAGCAGTACTTC.

In its sample, this clonotype was seen a few times. The V and J genes are TRBV4-3 and TRBJ2-7, with D perhaps given as TRBD1 or TRBD2 (5 bases each). V lost 4 bases and J lost 1, with 14 bases in between. There are 15 residues in the CDR3. The germline CDR1 and CDR2 sequences are LGHNA and YSLEER. The CDR3 sequence is CASSRFDRGSYEQYF. CDR3 nucleotide sequence: TGCGCCAGCAGCCGCTTTGACAGAGGGTCCTACGAGCAGTACTTC.

There are many counts of this clonotype. The chain links TRBV15 to TRBJ2-1, with D perhaps matching TRBD1 or TRBD2 (5 bases each). Trimming shortened V by 0 bases and J by 4 bases, and 16 bases separated the two germline ends. CDR1 and CDR2 from the germline V gene are LNHNV and YYDKDF (reference sequence). This CDR3 region has 17 residues. This CDR3 is CATSRDAGTQPYNEQFF. The CDR3 coding sequence is TGTGCCACCAGCAGAGACGCAGGGACCCAACCGTACAATGAGCAGTTCTTC.

This clonotype appeared many times. The chain links TRBV5-1 to TRBJ2-1; D possibly uses TRBD1 or TRBD2 (5 bases each). CDR3 length: 15 amino acids. Trimming cost V 4 bases and J 5 bases, with 16 bases left between them. CDR1 is SGHRS, CDR2 YFSETQ, per germline. The CDR3 DNA reads TGCGCCAGCAGCCCCGGGACCAACACACACAATGAGCAGTTCTTC. Translating gives CASSPGTNTHNEQFF.